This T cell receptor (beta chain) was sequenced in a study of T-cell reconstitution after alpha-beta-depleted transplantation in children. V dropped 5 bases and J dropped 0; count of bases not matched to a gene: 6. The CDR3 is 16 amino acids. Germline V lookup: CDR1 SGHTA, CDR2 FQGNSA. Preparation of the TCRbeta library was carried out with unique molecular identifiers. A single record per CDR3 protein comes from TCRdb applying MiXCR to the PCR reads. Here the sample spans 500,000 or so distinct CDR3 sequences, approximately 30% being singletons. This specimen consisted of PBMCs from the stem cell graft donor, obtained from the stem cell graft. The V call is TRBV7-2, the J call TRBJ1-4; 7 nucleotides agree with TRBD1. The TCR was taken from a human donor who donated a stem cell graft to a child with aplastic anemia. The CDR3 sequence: CASSQQGPATNEKLFF. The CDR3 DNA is TGTGCCAGCAGCCAACAGGGGCCTGCAACTAATGAAAAACTGTTTTTT.